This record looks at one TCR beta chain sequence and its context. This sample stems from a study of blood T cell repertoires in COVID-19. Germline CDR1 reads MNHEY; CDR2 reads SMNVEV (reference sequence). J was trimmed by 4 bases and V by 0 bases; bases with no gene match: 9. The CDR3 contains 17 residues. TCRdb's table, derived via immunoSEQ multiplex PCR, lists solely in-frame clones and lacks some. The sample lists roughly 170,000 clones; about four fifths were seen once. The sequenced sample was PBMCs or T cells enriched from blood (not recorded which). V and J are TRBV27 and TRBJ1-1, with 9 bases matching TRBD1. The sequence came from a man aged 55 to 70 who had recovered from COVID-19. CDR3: CASSLSTGGLWITEAFF. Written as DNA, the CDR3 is TGTGCCAGCAGTTTATCAACAGGGGGCTTGTGGATCACTGAAGCTTTCTTT.